This T cell receptor (beta chain) was identified in a study of CD8 T cells in ankylosing spondylitis. Study observations and caveats: Apparently characteristic of ankylosing spondylitis blood was a TCR beta motif (roughly 8 highly homologous variants). Reportedly, significant enrichment of disease-linked clones occurred in matched ankylosing spondylitis synovial fluid.

About this clonotype itself: No antigen is known for it.

TCRdb called the 5' RACE reads again in MiXCR, with one record for every CDR3 protein. The data show hundreds of thousands of distinct CDR3 sequences, with about 11% seen just once and less than 0.65% held by the top ten. Germline V gene sequence: CDR1 KGHSH, CDR2 LQKENI. The CDR3 contains 13 residues. Trimming took 2 bases from V and 5 from J, leaving 8 bases between them. Sequenced: blood, either unsorted or a sorted T cell fraction (not recorded which). The origin of this receptor is a male donor with ankylosing spondylitis. The chain joins TRBV18 to TRBJ2-3, with D tentatively TRBD2 (5 bases). The CDR3 sequence: CASSPTGVDTQYF. As DNA, the CDR3 is TGTGCCAGCTCACCAACCGGGGTAGATACGCAGTATTTT. The whole variable domain, filled in from reference TRBV18 and TRBJ2-3, reads NAGVMQNPRHLVRRRGQEARLRCSPMKGHSHVYWYRQLPEEGLKFMVYLQKENIIDESGMPKERFSAEFPKEGPSILRIQQVVRGDSAAYFCASSPTGVDTQYFGPGTRLTVL.